The 29 T cell receptor beta chains presented below share a single source sample, sequenced in a study of regulatory T cells in long-lasting Graves disease (dated by TCRdb to the early 2020s). The method was multiplex PCR. Data came from an Illumina HiSeq 4000. CDR3 regions were amplified by Arm-PCR with iRepertoire HTBI primers to construct TCR beta libraries. TCRdb trimmed the raw reads at Q25, called clones with MiXCR and kept productive beta chains. Each entry merges the rows of one CDR3 protein and shows their most common DNA and genes. This sample lists 400,000 to 500,000 distinct CDR3 sequences; approximately 15% were detected once. The ten most abundant clones make up approximately 15% of the sample. The sample's time point label, in plain terms: newly diagnosed GD, antithyroid drugs for less than 3 months. For both TCR sequencing and RNA sequencing, RNA was extracted from PBMCs in TRIzol. These sequences were also reported in another study, on T cells in Graves' hyperthyroidism and ophthalmopathy.

The specimen comprised peripheral blood mononuclear cells (PBMCs), sampled at new diagnosis, from a patient treated with antithyroid drugs. The receptors derive from a woman in her forties or fifties with Graves disease. Donor details come from another sample of the same person, matched by shared clones.

This chain links TRBV4-1 with TRBJ1-3; D is possibly TRBD1 (5 bases). CDR3 length: 17 amino acids. The V gene's germline CDR1 is MGHRA and CDR2 YSYEKL. Trimming took 0 bases from V and 2 from J, leaving 14 bases between them. The CDR3 sequence: CASSQDIPGSTGNTIYF. CDR3 coding DNA: TGCGCCAGCAGCCAAGATATTCCAGGGAGCACTGGAAACACCATATATTTT.

The sample holds a few counts of this clonotype. CDR3 sequence: CAWADSSDSGNTIYF. CDR3 DNA: TGTGCCTGGGCGGACAGTTCAGACTCTGGAAACACCATATATTTT. The chain employs TRBV30 and TRBJ1-3; D perhaps matches TRBD1 (6 bases). V shed 5 bases and J shed 0 bases, with 14 bases lying between them. This CDR3 has 15 amino acids. Germline CDR1 GTSNPN, CDR2 SVGIG (reference sequence).

This clonotype showed up many times. The chain has TRBV28 and TRBJ2-7; 12 positions agree with TRBD1. This CDR3 has 15 amino acids. Germline V gene data show CDR1 as MDHEN and CDR2 as SYDVKM. The ends lost 6 bases at V and 3 bases at J; junction bases unmatched: 6. Written as DNA, the CDR3 is TGTGCCAGCAGATCCGGGACAGGGGGCGGCTACGAGCAGTACTTC. This gives the protein CASRSGTGGGYEQYF.

This clonotype was found many times. The chain is built from TRBV28 and TRBJ1-5; D remains ambiguous. The CDR3 sequence is 18 residues long. Germline V gives CDR1 MDHEN, CDR2 SYDVKM. V was trimmed by 6 bases and J by 6 bases, leaving 27 bases between them. CDR3 sequence (DNA): TGTGCCAGCAGCCGTCTGGGCAAGGATTGGGAAGCGGTTCAGCCCCAGCATTTT. Translated, it gives CASSRLGKDWEAVQPQHF.

This clonotype was seen only a few times. The chain links TRBV6-2 or TRBV6-3 to TRBJ2-7; D is unresolved. V was cut by 0 bases and J by 4 bases, with 10 bases left in between. Germline CDR1 reads MNHEY; CDR2 reads SVGEGT. The CDR3 runs to 14 residues. The CDR3 spells CASSYSSNLYEQYF. The CDR3 DNA sequence: TGTGCCAGCAGTTACTCGTCGAACCTTTACGAGCAGTACTTC.

The chain links TRBV27 to TRBJ2-1; 11 positions agree with TRBD2. The germline gives CDR1 MNHEY, CDR2 SMNVEV (reference sequence). Trimming cost V 4 bases and J 9 bases; bases outside gene matches: 2. The CDR3 spans 13 residues. The CDR3 loop is CASSSTSGTEQFF. In nucleotides, the CDR3 is TGTGCCAGCAGTTCGACTAGCGGGACTGAGCAGTTCTTC.

The V call is TRBV28, the J call TRBJ2-7, with D possibly matching TRBD1 (6 bases). The CDR3 runs 17 residues. The germline V gene has CDR1 MDHEN and CDR2 SYDVKM. Trimming stripped 4 bases from V and 3 bases from J, with 22 bases between. The CDR3 DNA sequence: TGTGCCAGCAGTTACGGGTTATCGGTGGGGGCCTACTACGAGCAGTACTTC. This sequence encodes CASSYGLSVGAYYEQYF.

This clonotype was found many times. The genes are TRBV28 and TRBJ2-3, with D possibly TRBD2 on 6 matching bases. The V end was cut by 7 bases, the J end by 1 base, with 18 bases between. The CDR3 has 16 residues. Germline V lookup: CDR1 MDHEN, CDR2 SYDVKM. This CDR3 reads CASTSGGVLGTDTQYF. The CDR3 bases are TGTGCCAGCACATCCGGCGGGGTATTGGGCACAGATACGCAGTATTTT.

This sequence joins TRBV19 and TRBJ2-5; no definite D call. There are 14 residues in the CDR3. Germline CDR1 is LNHDA and CDR2 is SQIVND (reference sequence). V was shortened by 2 bases and J by 2 bases, with 9 bases between the two germline ends. CDR3 in amino acids: CASSIYHRQETQYF. The CDR3 coding sequence is TGTGCCAGTAGTATATATCACAGACAAGAGACCCAGTACTTC.

The V call is TRBV4-1, the J call TRBJ2-1, with D perhaps being TRBD1 or TRBD2 (5 bases each). The germline gives CDR1 MGHRA, CDR2 YSYEKL. This CDR3 is 16 amino acids long. Deletions cut 1 base from V and 8 bases from J, with 18 bases between. DNA of the CDR3: TGCGCCAGCAGCCAAGCGGCCAGTGGGGGAAATGATGAGCAGTTCTTC. It encodes CASSQAASGGNDEQFF.

This clonotype was recorded a few times. This sequence joins TRBV7-9 and TRBJ2-7; D is possibly TRBD1 or TRBD2 (5 bases each). Trimming took off 0 bases at V and 3 bases at J, with 9 bases between the two ends. The CDR3 contains 14 residues. Looked up from germline, CDR1 is SEHNR and CDR2 is FQNEAQ (reference sequence). CDR3 sequence: CASSLAGTYYEQYF. DNA for the CDR3: TGTGCCAGCAGCTTAGCCGGGACCTACTACGAGCAGTACTTC.

This clonotype was counted ten times or more. The V call is TRBV30, the J call TRBJ2-7, with D possibly being TRBD2 (6 bases). Per germline, CDR1 GTSNPN and CDR2 SVGIG (reference sequence). V was pared by 2 bases and J by 12 bases, with 26 bases between. The CDR3 contains 15 residues. In DNA, the CDR3 is TGTGCCTGGAGTCCCATCAACCGGGACCCCATGGAGGGGTACTTC. It codes for CAWSPINRDPMEGYF. Combining the CDR3 with reference TRBV30 and TRBJ2-7 gives the whole variable domain SQTIHQWPATLVQPVGSPLSLECTVEGTSNPNLYWYRQAAGRGLQLLFYSVGIGQISSEVPQNLSASRPQDRQFILSSKKLLLSDSGFYLCAWSPINRDPMEGYFGPGTRLTVT.

V usage is TRBV10-1 and J usage is TRBJ1-2; D not certain. Between the trimmed V and J ends, which lost 6 bases and 7 bases, there was a span of 15 bases. The germline CDR1 and CDR2 sequences are WNHNN and SYGVQD (reference sequence). This CDR3 has 13 residues. Written as DNA, the CDR3 is TGCGCCAGCAGCGATTCCAGCGGGCTTGGCTACACCTTC. Amino acids: CASSDSSGLGYTF.

Only a few counts were recorded for this clonotype. J is TRBJ2-1 and V is TRBV6-1; 8 nucleotides align to TRBD2. J lost 8 bases, V lost 7 bases, and 19 bases had no gene match. CDR3 size: 17 residues. In germline, CDR1 is MNHNS, CDR2 SASEGT. The CDR3 bases are TGTGCCAGCACTTTATTGGGGCGGAGCGGGAGAGGCGATGAGCAGTTCTTC. This encodes CASTLLGRSGRGDEQFF.

This clonotype was picked up many times. The rearrangement links TRBV12-3 or TRBV12-4 to TRBJ1-1; D is unclear. The CDR3 runs to 14 residues. V lost 2 bases, J lost 4 bases, and 11 bases lay in between. CDR3 sequence reads: CASSLIGEATEAFF. Here the CDR3 DNA reads TGTGCCAGCAGTTTAATCGGGGAGGCCACTGAAGCTTTCTTT.

This clonotype was found many times. J is TRBJ2-1 and V is TRBV7-9; D may be TRBD2 (5 bases). Germline V gene sequence: CDR1 SEHNR, CDR2 FQNEAQ (reference sequence). The CDR3 contains 15 residues. V was trimmed by 5 bases and J by 6 bases, leaving 17 bases between them. CDR3 in DNA: TGTGCCAGCAGCGCCCGGGGTGGGCGAGCCAATGAGCAGTTCTTC. Protein sequence: CASSARGGRANEQFF.

This clonotype was observed many times. The chain is built from TRBV3-1 and TRBJ2-7; perhaps TRBD2 as D (6 bases). This CDR3 comprises 14 residues. V was cut by 4 bases and J by 0 bases, with 10 bases left in between. Germline V gives CDR1 LGHDT, CDR2 YNNKEL (reference sequence). The CDR3 region is CASSRGGNSYEQYF. DNA for the CDR3: TGTGCCAGCAGCCGTGGAGGGAACTCCTACGAGCAGTACTTC.

This clonotype occurred once. The chain joins TRBV5-1 to TRBJ1-5, with a possible D match to TRBD1 (6 bases). The V end lost 4 bases, the J end lost 4 bases, and 12 bases lay between the germline ends. The CDR3 length is 14 residues. In germline, CDR1 is SGHRS, CDR2 YFSETQ. DNA for the CDR3: TGCGCCAGCAGCCTGACAGGACAAAATCAGCCCCAGCATTTT. Protein sequence: CASSLTGQNQPQHF.

This clonotype was found a few times. The J gene is TRBJ2-7, the V gene TRBV18, with 7 bases that match TRBD1. The CDR3 sequence is 17 residues long. Germline V CDR1 and CDR2: KGHSH, LQKENI. V was clipped by 3 bases and J by 0 bases; unmatched bases: 11. The CDR3 reads CASSPRQGPSSSYEQYF. The CDR3 region has the DNA TGTGCCAGCTCACCCCGACAGGGACCTTCAAGCTCCTACGAGCAGTACTTC.

This clonotype showed up many times. The V call is TRBV28, the J call TRBJ2-7; TRBD2 agrees at 7 bases. This CDR3 comprises 14 residues. With 2 bases clipped from V and 1 base from J, the junction kept 2 bases outside the gene matches. In germline, CDR1 is MDHEN, CDR2 SYDVKM. The CDR3: CASSLLAVSYEQYF. In nucleotides, the CDR3 is TGTGCCAGCAGTTTACTAGCGGTATCCTACGAGCAGTACTTC.

The rearrangement links TRBV27 to TRBJ2-3; 7 bases agree with TRBD1. This CDR3 is 16 amino acids long. Germline loops: CDR1 MNHEY, CDR2 SMNVEV (reference sequence). V dropped 4 bases and J dropped 2; count of bases not matched to a gene: 9. The CDR3 here is CASSSQRGTVTDTQYF. For the CDR3, the DNA is TGTGCCAGCAGTTCTCAGAGGGGGACAGTCACAGATACGCAGTATTTT.

The sample holds many counts of this clonotype. The chain couples TRBV28 to TRBJ1-3; tentatively, D is TRBD1 (5 bases). This CDR3 comprises 14 residues. Germline V gene sequence: CDR1 MDHEN, CDR2 SYDVKM. Trimming took 2 bases from V and 6 from J, leaving 11 bases between them. The chain's CDR3 is CASSLLAGTNTIYF. For the CDR3, the DNA is TGTGCCAGCAGTTTACTGGCCGGGACAAACACCATATATTTT. The full variable domain, with the rest looked up from reference TRBV28 and TRBJ1-3, is DVKVTQSSRYLVKRTGEKVFLECVQDMDHENMFWYRQDPGLGLRLIYFSYDVKMKEKGDIPEGYSVSREKKERFSLILESASTNQTSMYLCASSLLAGTNTIYFGEGSWLTVV.

This clonotype was observed a few times. The chain recombines TRBV19 with TRBJ2-1; 8 bases map to TRBD2. The V segment lost 1 base and the J segment 0 bases; nucleotides outside the gene matches: 2. The CDR3 extends over 16 amino acids. Germline CDR1 is LNHDA and CDR2 is SQIVND (reference sequence). The CDR3 reads CASSIGGRSSYNEQFF. CDR3 DNA: TGTGCCAGTAGTATAGGCGGGAGGAGCTCCTACAATGAGCAGTTCTTC. The whole variable domain, filled in from reference TRBV19 and TRBJ2-1, reads DGGITQSPKYLFRKEGQNVTLSCEQNLNHDAMYWYRQDPGQGLRLIYYSQIVNDFQKGDIAEGYSVSREKKESFPLTVTSAQKNPTAFYLCASSIGGRSSYNEQFFGPGTRLTVL.

This clonotype has just a few counts. The CDR3: CASSPPGRDEQYF. The CDR3 DNA reads TGTGCCAGCAGTCCCCCGGGACGAGACGAGCAGTACTTC. This sequence joins TRBV6-1 and TRBJ2-7; D is perhaps TRBD1 or TRBD2 (5 bases each). The germline V gene encodes CDR1 MNHNS and CDR2 SASEGT. The CDR3 covers 13 residues. V shed 5 bases and J shed 5 bases, with 13 bases lying between them.

This clonotype was detected many times. V gene TRBV28 combines with J gene TRBJ2-5; 11 bases agree with TRBD1. J was trimmed by 4 bases and V by 2 bases; bases with no gene match: 9. The CDR3 is made up of 17 amino acids. Germline V gives CDR1 MDHEN, CDR2 SYDVKM. The CDR3 DNA sequence: TGTGCCAGCAGTTTACGCCGGACAGGGGGCCATCGAGAGACCCAGTACTTC. It translates to CASSLRRTGGHRETQYF.

The chain uses TRBV10-3 and TRBJ2-7, with a weak D call TRBD1 (6 bases). CDR3 length: 14 residues. V was cut by 0 bases and J by 6 bases, with 12 bases left in between. The germline gives CDR1 ENHRY, CDR2 SYGVKD. CDR3 region: CAISESKSRGEQYF. Here the CDR3 DNA reads TGTGCCATCAGTGAGTCGAAGTCCAGGGGCGAGCAGTACTTC.

There are many counts of this clonotype. This chain joins TRBV6-1 and TRBJ2-3; a possible D gene is TRBD2 (7 bases). The germline gives CDR1 MNHNS, CDR2 SASEGT. With 3 bases removed from V and 2 bases from J, the gap between germline ends came to 24 bases. The CDR3 is made up of 19 amino acids. CDR3 sequence reads: CASSEATGPGGRITDTQYF. The CDR3 DNA is TGTGCCAGCAGTGAGGCTACAGGGCCCGGCGGGAGAATCACAGATACGCAGTATTTT.

This clonotype has more than one count but fewer than ten. The rearrangement links TRBV19 to TRBJ1-2; tentative D call: TRBD1 (6 bases). The ends were cut back, 6 bases at V and 5 bases at J, with 19 bases in the middle. Germline V gives CDR1 LNHDA, CDR2 SQIVND (reference sequence). This CDR3 contains 15 residues. Here the CDR3 DNA reads TGTGCCAGTAGACCGACGACAGGCCTCGGATATGGCTACACCTTC. Encoded protein: CASRPTTGLGYGYTF. Together with reference TRBV19 and TRBJ1-2, the CDR3 gives the full variable domain: DGGITQSPKYLFRKEGQNVTLSCEQNLNHDAMYWYRQDPGQGLRLIYYSQIVNDFQKGDIAEGYSVSREKKESFPLTVTSAQKNPTAFYLCASRPTTGLGYGYTFGSGTRLTVV.

This clonotype was observed at least ten times. The V call is TRBV5-1, the J call TRBJ2-7, with 12 bases lining up with TRBD2. With 0 bases clipped from V and 2 bases from J, the junction kept 9 bases outside the gene matches. The CDR3 length is 18 residues. The germline V gene encodes CDR1 SGHRS and CDR2 YFSETQ. The DNA for the CDR3 is TGCGCCAGCAGCTTGGGGCTAGCGGGAGGGAAATCCCCCTACGAGCAGTACTTC. Its protein is CASSLGLAGGKSPYEQYF. The complete variable domain, with remaining parts taken from reference TRBV5-1 and TRBJ2-7, reads KAGVTQTPRYLIKTRGQQVTLSCSPISGHRSVSWYQQTPGQGLQFLFEYFSETQRNKGNFPGRFSGRQFSNSRSEMNVSTLELGDSALYLCASSLGLAGGKSPYEQYFGPGTRLTVT.